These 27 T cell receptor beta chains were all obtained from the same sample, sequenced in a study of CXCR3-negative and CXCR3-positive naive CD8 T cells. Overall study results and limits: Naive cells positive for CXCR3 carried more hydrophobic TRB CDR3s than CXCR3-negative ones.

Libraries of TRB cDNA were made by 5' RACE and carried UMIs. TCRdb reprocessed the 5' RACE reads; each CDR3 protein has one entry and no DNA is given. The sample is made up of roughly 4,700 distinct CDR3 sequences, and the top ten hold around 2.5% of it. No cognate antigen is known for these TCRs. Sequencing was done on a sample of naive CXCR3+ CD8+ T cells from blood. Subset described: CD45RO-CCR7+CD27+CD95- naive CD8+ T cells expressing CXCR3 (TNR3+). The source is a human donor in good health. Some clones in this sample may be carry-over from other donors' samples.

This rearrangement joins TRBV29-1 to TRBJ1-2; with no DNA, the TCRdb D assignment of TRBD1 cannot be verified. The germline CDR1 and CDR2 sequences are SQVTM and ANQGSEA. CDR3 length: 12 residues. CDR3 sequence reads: CSVDTGNYGYTF.

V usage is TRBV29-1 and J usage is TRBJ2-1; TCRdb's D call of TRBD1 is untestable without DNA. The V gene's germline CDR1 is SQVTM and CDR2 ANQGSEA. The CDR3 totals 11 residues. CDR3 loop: CSVPGGTEQFF.

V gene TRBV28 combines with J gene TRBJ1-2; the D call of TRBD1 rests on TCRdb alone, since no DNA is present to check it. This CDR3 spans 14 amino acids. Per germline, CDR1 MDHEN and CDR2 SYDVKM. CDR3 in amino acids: CASRVPDRAYGYTF.

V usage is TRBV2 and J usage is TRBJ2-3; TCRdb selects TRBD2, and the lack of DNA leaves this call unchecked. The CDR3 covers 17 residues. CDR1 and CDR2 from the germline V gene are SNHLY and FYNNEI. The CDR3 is CASSVSIVRGEADTQYF.

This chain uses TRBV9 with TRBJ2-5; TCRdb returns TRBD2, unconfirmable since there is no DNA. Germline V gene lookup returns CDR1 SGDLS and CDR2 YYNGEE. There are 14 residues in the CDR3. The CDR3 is CASSVEGSQETQYF.

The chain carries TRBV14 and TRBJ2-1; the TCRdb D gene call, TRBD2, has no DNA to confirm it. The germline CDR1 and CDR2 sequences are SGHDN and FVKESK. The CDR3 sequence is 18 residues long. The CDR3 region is CASSQEFPWTSGNNEQFF.

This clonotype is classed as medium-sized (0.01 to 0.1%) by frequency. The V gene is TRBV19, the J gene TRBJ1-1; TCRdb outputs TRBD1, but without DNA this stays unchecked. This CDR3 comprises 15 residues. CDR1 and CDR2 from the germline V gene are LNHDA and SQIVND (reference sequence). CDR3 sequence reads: CASSTSGTGRTEAFF.

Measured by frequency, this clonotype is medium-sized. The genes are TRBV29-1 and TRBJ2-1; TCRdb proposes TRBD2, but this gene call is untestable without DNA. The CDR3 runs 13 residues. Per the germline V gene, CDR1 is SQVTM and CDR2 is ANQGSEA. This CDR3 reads CSGELARQNEQFF.

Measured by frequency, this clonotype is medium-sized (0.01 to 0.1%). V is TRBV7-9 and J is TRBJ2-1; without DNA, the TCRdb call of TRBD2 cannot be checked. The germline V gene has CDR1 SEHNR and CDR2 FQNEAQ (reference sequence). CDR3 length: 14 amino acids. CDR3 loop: CASQQEGLGNEQFF.

CDR3 loop: CATSTRRGETQYF. The V and J genes are TRBV15 and TRBJ2-5; TCRdb picks TRBD1, but there is no DNA to check that call. Germline loops: CDR1 LNHNV, CDR2 YYDKDF (reference sequence). The CDR3 is 13 amino acids.

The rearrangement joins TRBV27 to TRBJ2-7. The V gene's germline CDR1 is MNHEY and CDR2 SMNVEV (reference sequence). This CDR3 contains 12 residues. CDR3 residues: CASSSPDYEQYF.

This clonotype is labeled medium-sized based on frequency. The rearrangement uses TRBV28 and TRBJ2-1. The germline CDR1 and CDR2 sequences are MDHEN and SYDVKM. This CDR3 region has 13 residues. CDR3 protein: CASSFSGIDEQFF. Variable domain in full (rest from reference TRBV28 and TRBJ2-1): DVKVTQSSRYLVKRTGEKVFLECVQDMDHENMFWYRQDPGLGLRLIYFSYDVKMKEKGDIPEGYSVSREKKERFSLILESASTNQTSMYLCASSFSGIDEQFFGPGTRLTVL.

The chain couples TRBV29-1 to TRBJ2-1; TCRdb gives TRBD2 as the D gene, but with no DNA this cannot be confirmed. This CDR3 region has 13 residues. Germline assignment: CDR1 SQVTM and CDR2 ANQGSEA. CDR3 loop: CSVLLAGDNEQFF.

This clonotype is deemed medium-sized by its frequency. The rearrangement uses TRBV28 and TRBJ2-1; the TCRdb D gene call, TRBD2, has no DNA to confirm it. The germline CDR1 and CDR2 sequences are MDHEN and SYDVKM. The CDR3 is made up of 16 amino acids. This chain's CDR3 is CASSREETFSYNEQFF.

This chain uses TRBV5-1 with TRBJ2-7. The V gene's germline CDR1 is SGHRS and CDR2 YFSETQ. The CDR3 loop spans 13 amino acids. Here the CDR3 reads CASSLAGTYEQYF. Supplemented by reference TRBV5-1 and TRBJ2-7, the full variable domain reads KAGVTQTPRYLIKTRGQQVTLSCSPISGHRSVSWYQQTPGQGLQFLFEYFSETQRNKGNFPGRFSGRQFSNSRSEMNVSTLELGDSALYLCASSLAGTYEQYFGPGTRLTVT.

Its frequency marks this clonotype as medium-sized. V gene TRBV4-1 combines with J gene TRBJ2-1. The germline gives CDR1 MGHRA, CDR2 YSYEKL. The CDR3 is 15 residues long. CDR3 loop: CASSHDDQSYNEQFF.

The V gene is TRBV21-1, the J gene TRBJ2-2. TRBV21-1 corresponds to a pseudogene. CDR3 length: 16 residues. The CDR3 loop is CASSKDISVDTGELFF.

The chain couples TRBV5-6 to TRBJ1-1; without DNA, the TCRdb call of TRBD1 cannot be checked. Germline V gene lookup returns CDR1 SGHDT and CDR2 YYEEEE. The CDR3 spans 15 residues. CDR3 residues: CASSFSGAGKTEAFF. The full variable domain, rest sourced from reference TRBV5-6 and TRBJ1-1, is DAGVTQSPTHLIKTRGQQVTLRCSPKSGHDTVSWYQQALGQGPQFIFQYYEEEERQRGNFPDRFSGHQFPNYSSELNVNALLLGDSALYLCASSFSGAGKTEAFFGQGTRLTVV.

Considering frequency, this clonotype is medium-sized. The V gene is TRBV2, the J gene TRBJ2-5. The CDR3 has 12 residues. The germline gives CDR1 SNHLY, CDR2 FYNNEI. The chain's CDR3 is CASSDFLETQYF. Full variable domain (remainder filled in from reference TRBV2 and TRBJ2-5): EPEVTQTPSHQVTQMGQEVILRCVPISNHLYFYWYRQILGQKVEFLVSFYNNEISEKSEIFDDQFSVERPDGSNFTLKIRSTKLEDSAMYFCASSDFLETQYFGPGTRLLVL.

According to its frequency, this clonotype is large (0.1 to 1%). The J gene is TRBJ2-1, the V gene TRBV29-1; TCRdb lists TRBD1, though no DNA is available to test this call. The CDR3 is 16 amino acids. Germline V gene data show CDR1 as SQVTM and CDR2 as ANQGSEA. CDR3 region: CSVRAHRDHSYNEQFF.

The CDR3 spells CSVEDTPSSYNEQFF. The V call is TRBV29-1, the J call TRBJ2-1. Germline loops: CDR1 SQVTM, CDR2 ANQGSEA. The CDR3 runs 15 residues.

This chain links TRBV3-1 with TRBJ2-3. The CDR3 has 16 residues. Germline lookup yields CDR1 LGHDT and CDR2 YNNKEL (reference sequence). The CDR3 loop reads CASSQDHGLSTDTQYF.

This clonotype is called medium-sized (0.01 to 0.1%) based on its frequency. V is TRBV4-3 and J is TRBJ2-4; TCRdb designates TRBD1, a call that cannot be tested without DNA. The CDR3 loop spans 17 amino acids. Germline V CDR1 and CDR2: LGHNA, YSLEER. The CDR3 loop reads CASSQDGKGATKNIQYF.

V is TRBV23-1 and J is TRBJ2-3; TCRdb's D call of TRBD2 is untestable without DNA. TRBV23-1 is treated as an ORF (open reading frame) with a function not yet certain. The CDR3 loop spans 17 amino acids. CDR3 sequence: CASSQSGGRAGTDTQYF.

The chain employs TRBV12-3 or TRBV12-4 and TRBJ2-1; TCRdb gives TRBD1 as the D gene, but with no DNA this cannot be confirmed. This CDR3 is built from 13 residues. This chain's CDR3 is CASSFRTGNEQFF.

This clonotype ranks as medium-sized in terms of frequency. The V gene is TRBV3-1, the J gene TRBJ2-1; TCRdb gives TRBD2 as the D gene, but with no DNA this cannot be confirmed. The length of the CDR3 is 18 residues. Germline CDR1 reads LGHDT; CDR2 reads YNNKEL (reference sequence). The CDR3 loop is CASSQDLAPGTKANEQFF.

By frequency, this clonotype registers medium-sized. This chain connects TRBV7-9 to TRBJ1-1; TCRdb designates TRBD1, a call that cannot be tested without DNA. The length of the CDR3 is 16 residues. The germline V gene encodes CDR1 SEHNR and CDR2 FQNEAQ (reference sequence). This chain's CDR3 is CASSLETGGTHTEAFF.